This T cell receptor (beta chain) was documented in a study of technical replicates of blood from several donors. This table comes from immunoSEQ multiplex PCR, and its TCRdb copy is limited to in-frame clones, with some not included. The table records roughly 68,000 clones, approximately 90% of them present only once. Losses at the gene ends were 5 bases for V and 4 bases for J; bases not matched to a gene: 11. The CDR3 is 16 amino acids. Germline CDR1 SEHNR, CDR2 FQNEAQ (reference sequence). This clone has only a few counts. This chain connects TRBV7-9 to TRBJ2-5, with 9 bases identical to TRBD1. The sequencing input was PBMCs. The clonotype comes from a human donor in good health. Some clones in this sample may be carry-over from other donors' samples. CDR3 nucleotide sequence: TGTGCCAGCAGCACAGCATACAGGGGGCGCGGAGAGACCCAGTACTTC. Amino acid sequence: CASSTAYRGRGETQYF.